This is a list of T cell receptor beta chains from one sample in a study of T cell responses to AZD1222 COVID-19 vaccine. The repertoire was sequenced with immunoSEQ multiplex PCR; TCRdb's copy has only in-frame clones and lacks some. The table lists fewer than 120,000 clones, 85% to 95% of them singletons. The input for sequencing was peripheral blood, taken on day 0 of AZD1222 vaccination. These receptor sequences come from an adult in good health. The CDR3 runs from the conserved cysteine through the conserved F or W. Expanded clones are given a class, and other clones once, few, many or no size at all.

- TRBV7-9 CASSRSYEQYF
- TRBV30 CAWTPGYWTEAFF
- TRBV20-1 CSASSDSAFF
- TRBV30 CAWIGTGTTGELFF
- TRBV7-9 CASSLDPTGGYTF
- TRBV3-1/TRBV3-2 CASSTRADMYGYTF
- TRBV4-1 CASSQERQGAYEQYF
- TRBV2 CASRSGGNTIYF
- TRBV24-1 CATSDFGGNYGYTF
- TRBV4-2 CASSPRTSGDTGELFF
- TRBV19 CASSIVGQGPNQPQHF
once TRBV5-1 CASSSGQGTGYTF
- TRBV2 CASRSSEWDRVKSPLHF
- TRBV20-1 CSAKPSYEQYF
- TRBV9 CASSLQGLEGETQYF
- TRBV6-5 CASTQGSTEAFF
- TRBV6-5 CASSTQGGNTEAFF
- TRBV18 CASSRLAGYNEQFF
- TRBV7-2 CASSFGPNQPQHF
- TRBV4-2 CASSQDLGGSARETQYF
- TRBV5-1 CASSWEGLGANVLTF
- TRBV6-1 CASSERGTGNSPLHF
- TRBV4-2 CASSQVPQGGNSPLHF
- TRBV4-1 CASSPTQRGGEFF